This passage covers 27 T cell receptor beta chains from one sample sequenced in a study of Ad26.COV2.S vaccination and SARS-CoV-2 variants (dated by TCRdb to about 2021). The treatment or condition tag for this specimen amounts to: about 20 received Ad26.COV2.S at low or high dose, single or two shots; 5 received placebo; per-sample allocation not given. For vaccine and placebo recipients, repertoires were sequenced using samples collected on day 63 after the first injection. Libraries were constructed by the immunoSEQ multiplex PCR assay. The immuneACCESS repertoire file appears here via TCRdb, limited to in-frame rearrangements. These files lack a portion of the clones; in checked studies, under half of the deficit traces to unresolved V genes, and the cause of the others is not known. The table for this sample lists about 370,000 clones; approximately 91% of them were counted only once. 1.5% to 2% of the sample lies in the top ten.

Sequenced here: peripheral blood, sampled in a trial of Ad26.COV2.S vaccine versus placebo. These receptors all come from a person between 18 and 65 years old who received the Ad26.COV2.S COVID-19 vaccine or a placebo.

Worth noting for this clone: Other nucleotide sequences from this sample produce the same CDR3. The chain uses TRBV7-2 and TRBJ2-1; 10 bases align to TRBD2. The CDR3 loop spans 15 amino acids. Losses at the gene ends were 5 bases for V and 5 bases for J; bases not matched to a gene: 6. Germline V gives CDR1 SGHTA, CDR2 FQGNSA. CDR3 sequence: CASSLTSGNHNEQFF. Written as DNA, the CDR3 is TGTGCCAGCAGCCTTACTAGCGGGAATCACAATGAGCAGTTCTTC.

This clone has just one count. This same CDR3 is encoded by further DNA sequences in the sample. This rearrangement joins TRBV7-9 to TRBJ1-6; D gene ambiguous. The germline V and J ends were trimmed by 3 bases and 0 bases, with 6 bases remaining between them. The CDR3 sequence is 15 residues long. Germline lookup yields CDR1 SEHNR and CDR2 FQNEAQ (reference sequence). CDR3 in amino acids: CASSLGSSYNSPLHF. In nucleotides, the CDR3 is TGTGCCAGCAGCTTGGGAAGCTCCTATAATTCACCCCTCCACTTT.

The chain combines TRBV9 with TRBJ2-1, with 9 positions matching TRBD2. Unmatched junction bases numbered 7, after V lost 0 bases and J lost 9 bases. CDR1 is SGDLS and CDR2 is YYNGEE in the germline V gene. There are 15 residues in the CDR3. CDR3 bases: TGTGCCAGCAGCGTAGTAGCGGGAGAGGGCGCTGAGCAGTTCTTC. This codes for CASSVVAGEGAEQFF.

The chain combines TRBV9 with TRBJ2-2; D not resolved. Germline CDR1 and CDR2: SGDLS and YYNGEE. The germline V and J ends were trimmed by 0 bases and 9 bases, with 12 bases remaining between them. This CDR3 comprises 14 residues. CDR3 sequence: CASSVEARFRELFF. In DNA form, the CDR3 reads TGTGCCAGCAGCGTAGAGGCTAGATTTCGGGAGCTGTTTTTT.

The chain links TRBV28 to TRBJ1-5, with unresolved D. V dropped 8 bases and J dropped 2 bases, with 10 bases sitting between them. Germline CDR1 and CDR2: MDHEN and SYDVKM. The CDR3 is 13 amino acids. CDR3 residues: CASHGWGNQPQHF. CDR3 sequence (DNA): TGTGCCAGCCACGGTTGGGGCAATCAGCCCCAGCATTTT.

The CDR3, as DNA: TGTGCCTGCCCTGGGATCGGTAGCTCCTATAATTCACCCCTCCACTTT. Translated, it gives CACPGIGSSYNSPLHF. The chain recombines TRBV30 with TRBJ1-6, with unresolved D. The V end was cut by 6 bases, the J end by 0 bases, with 15 bases between. Germline values: CDR1 GTSNPN, CDR2 SVGIG (reference sequence). CDR3 length: 16 amino acids.

This clone was seen a single time. The chain uses TRBV5-1 and TRBJ1-2; D remains ambiguous. This CDR3 has 12 amino acids. V was clipped by 0 bases and J by 4 bases, with 4 bases between them. Germline V gene sequence: CDR1 SGHRS, CDR2 YFSETQ. CDR3 sequence (DNA): TGCGCCAGCAGCTTGGGAAGCTATGGCTACACCTTC. Its translation is CASSLGSYGYTF.

Comment on this clone: Other nucleotide sequences in the sample specify the same CDR3. The chain uses TRBV27 and TRBJ1-1, with TRBD1 identical over 7 bases. Germline V CDR1 and CDR2: MNHEY, SMNVEV (reference sequence). The CDR3 is 15 residues long. Germline trimming cut 0 bases from V and 2 bases from J; bases unmatched to any gene: 3. This CDR3 is CASSLSGTANTEAFF. CDR3 bases: TGTGCCAGCAGTTTATCGGGGACAGCAAACACTGAAGCTTTCTTT.

This sequence joins TRBV11-2 and TRBJ2-5, with D tentatively TRBD1 or TRBD2 (5 bases each). V was cut by 5 bases and J by 2 bases, with 12 bases left in between. CDR3 size: 14 residues. Germline V gene lookup returns CDR1 SGHAT and CDR2 FQNNGV. CDR3 sequence: CASSHGTAQETQYF. The CDR3 DNA reads as TGTGCCAGCAGCCATGGGACCGCACAAGAGACCCAGTACTTC. Full variable domain (missing parts from reference TRBV11-2 and TRBJ2-5): EAGVAQSPRYKIIEKRQSVAFWCNPISGHATLYWYQQILGQGPKLLIQFQNNGVVDDSQLPKDRFSAERLKGVDSTLKIQPAKLEDSAVYLCASSHGTAQETQYFGPGTRLLVL.

The chain uses TRBV5-1 and TRBJ2-1; 9 bases are shared with TRBD2. This CDR3 region has 16 residues. Looked up from germline, CDR1 is SGHRS and CDR2 is YFSETQ. J lost 0 bases, V lost 5 bases, and 6 bases had no gene match. As DNA, the CDR3 is TGCGCCAGCAGACCCGTAGCGGGGGACTCCTACAATGAGCAGTTCTTC. The encoded protein is CASRPVAGDSYNEQFF.

V gene TRBV10-3 combines with J gene TRBJ2-5; tentative D call: TRBD2 (7 bases). The CDR3 contains 18 residues. From germline, CDR1 is ENHRY and CDR2 SYGVKD. V lost 2 bases and J 2 bases, leaving 21 bases between the germline ends. The CDR3 loop is CAISELRGGQPNQETQYF. In nucleotides, the CDR3 is TGTGCCATCAGTGAGCTTAGGGGGGGGCAGCCGAATCAAGAGACCCAGTACTTC.

The chain links TRBV4-1 to TRBJ2-7; TRBD2 matches 7 bases. From germline, CDR1 is MGHRA and CDR2 YSYEKL. The CDR3 spans 15 residues. J was trimmed by 0 bases and V by 4 bases; bases with no gene match: 6. The CDR3 bases are TGCGCCAGCAGCCCCAGGGCTAGCGGCTCCTACGAGCAGTACTTC. Its protein product is CASSPRASGSYEQYF.

V and J are TRBV5-4 and TRBJ1-2, with D tentatively TRBD1 (5 bases). This CDR3 comprises 15 residues. Germline lookup yields CDR1 SGHNT and CDR2 YYREEE (reference sequence). Trimming cost V 6 bases and J 1 base, with 16 bases left between them. The CDR3 region has the DNA TGTGCCAGCAACTCTGGCGGGGACTTTAACTATGGCTACACCTTC. It translates to CASNSGGDFNYGYTF.

The chain combines TRBV21-1 with TRBJ2-3; the table gives TRBD2 as D, unverified against the DNA. TRBV21-1 is listed as a pseudogene. CDR3 length: 13 residues. This CDR3 reads CASKEGGRDTQYF. The DNA of the CDR3 is TGTGCCAGCAAGGAGGGGGGGCGAGATACGCAGTATTTT.

This clone was observed a single time. The gene calls are TRBV9 and TRBJ2-1, with a weak D call TRBD2 (6 bases). The CDR3 is made up of 15 amino acids. Germline CDR1 reads SGDLS; CDR2 reads YYNGEE. V lost 0 bases and J 0 bases, leaving 7 bases between the germline ends. As DNA, the CDR3 is TGTGCCAGCAGCGTAGCGGGGGACTCCTACAATGAGCAGTTCTTC. The encoded protein is CASSVAGDSYNEQFF.

This chain uses TRBV5-1 with TRBJ2-7; 7 nucleotides agree with TRBD1. J was trimmed by 4 bases and V by 0 bases; bases with no gene match: 7. Germline CDR1 is SGHRS and CDR2 is YFSETQ. This CDR3 spans 15 amino acids. CDR3 residues: CASSLVAGGGYEQYF. The CDR3 nucleotides are TGCGCCAGCAGCTTGGTGGCAGGGGGTGGATACGAGCAGTACTTC.

The V call is TRBV30, the J call TRBJ2-6; a weak D match, TRBD2 (6 bases). There are 15 residues in the CDR3. Trimming took off 7 bases at V and 0 bases at J, with 13 bases between the two ends. The germline V gene encodes CDR1 GTSNPN and CDR2 SVGIG (reference sequence). The CDR3, as DNA: TGTGCCTACGGCGGGATCAACTCTGGGGCCAACGTCCTGACTTTC. Its protein product is CAYGGINSGANVLTF. Together with reference TRBV30 and TRBJ2-6, the CDR3 gives the full variable domain: SQTIHQWPATLVQPVGSPLSLECTVEGTSNPNLYWYRQAAGRGLQLLFYSVGIGQISSEVPQNLSASRPQDRQFILSSKKLLLSDSGFYLCAYGGINSGANVLTFGAGSRLTVL.

The chain carries TRBV2 and TRBJ2-3, with a tentative D call TRBD2 (6 bases). The CDR3 consists of 15 residues. CDR1 SNHLY and CDR2 FYNNEI come from the germline V gene. The V end lost 3 bases, the J end lost 0 bases, and 10 bases lay between the germline ends. The CDR3 coding sequence is TGTGCCAGCAGTGAGGGGCGGGGAAGCACAGATACGCAGTATTTT. Protein sequence: CASSEGRGSTDTQYF.

V and J are TRBV6-2 or TRBV6-3 and TRBJ1-2, with TRBD1 as a possible D gene (6 bases). Trimming stripped 4 bases from V and 6 bases from J, with 15 bases between. The CDR3 spans 14 residues. In germline, CDR1 is MNHEY, CDR2 SVGEGT. The CDR3 DNA is TGTGCCAGCAGTTTCGACAGGTTGCGGAATGGCTACACCTTC. Its protein product is CASSFDRLRNGYTF.

The genes are TRBV7-9 and TRBJ1-2, with D possibly TRBD1 on 5 matching bases. The germline V gene has CDR1 SEHNR and CDR2 FQNEAQ (reference sequence). The CDR3 loop spans 14 amino acids. Trimming cost V 0 bases and J 7 bases, with 12 bases left between them. This CDR3 is CASSLAGGAAGYTF. The DNA for the CDR3 is TGTGCCAGCAGCTTAGCAGGTGGGGCAGCTGGCTACACCTTC.

Only one count was recorded for this clone. The chain employs TRBV27 and TRBJ2-3; 10 positions match TRBD2. With V trimmed by 6 bases and J by 2 bases, 8 bases remained unmatched. CDR3 length equals 16 residues. CDR1 and CDR2 (germline): MNHEY, SMNVEV (reference sequence). CDR3 DNA: TGTGCCAGCAGGACACTAACTAGCGGGAACACAGATACGCAGTATTTT. This translates into CASRTLTSGNTDTQYF.

The chain carries TRBV3-1 (or the pseudogene TRBV3-2) and TRBJ2-1; 7 nucleotides align to TRBD2. Trimming at V came to 1 base and at J to 8 bases, leaving 5 bases not matched to a gene. The CDR3 covers 14 residues. Germline CDR1 and CDR2: LGHDT and YNNKEL (reference sequence). Here the CDR3 reads CASSQGTRGDEQFF. CDR3 nucleotides: TGTGCCAGCAGCCAAGGGACTAGAGGGGATGAGCAGTTCTTC.

The chain recombines TRBV14 with TRBJ1-1; D ambiguous. Germline loops: CDR1 SGHDN, CDR2 FVKESK. With 4 bases removed from V and 8 bases from J, the gap between germline ends came to 20 bases. This CDR3 comprises 15 residues. This CDR3 is CASSPGVNTLAEAFF. CDR3 in DNA: TGTGCCAGCAGCCCCGGGGTGAATACTCTGGCAGAAGCTTTCTTT.

This CDR3 reads CASSGATYEQYF. In DNA form, the CDR3 reads TGTGCCAGCAGTGGAGCAACCTACGAGCAGTACTTC. This sequence joins TRBV2 and TRBJ2-7; no clear D gene. CDR1 and CDR2 from the germline V gene are SNHLY and FYNNEI. V was clipped by 4 bases and J by 2 bases, with 6 bases between them. This CDR3 is built from 12 residues.

The J gene is TRBJ2-1, the V gene TRBV24-1; 9 bases are shared with TRBD2. With 4 bases clipped from V and 4 bases from J, the junction kept 4 bases outside the gene matches. Germline V gene lookup returns CDR1 KGHDR and CDR2 SFDVKD. The CDR3 is 15 residues long. CDR3 sequence: CATSEHLAGYNEQFF. The CDR3 DNA follows: TGTGCCACCAGTGAGCATCTAGCGGGATACAATGAGCAGTTCTTC.

The genes are TRBV19 and TRBJ2-6; possible D gene TRBD2, 5 bases. Trimming removed 7 bases at V and 0 bases at J, with 16 bases between. The germline V gene has CDR1 LNHDA and CDR2 SQIVND (reference sequence). The CDR3 runs 17 residues. CDR3 sequence: CASTPSRLLSGANVLTF. The CDR3 DNA follows: TGTGCCAGTACCCCTAGCCGGTTGCTCTCTGGGGCCAACGTCCTGACTTTC. Combining the CDR3 with reference TRBV19 and TRBJ2-6 gives the whole variable domain DGGITQSPKYLFRKEGQNVTLSCEQNLNHDAMYWYRQDPGQGLRLIYYSQIVNDFQKGDIAEGYSVSREKKESFPLTVTSAQKNPTAFYLCASTPSRLLSGANVLTFGAGSRLTVL.

The genes are TRBV23-1 and TRBJ2-7; TRBD1 agrees at 11 bases. TRBV23-1 is an ORF, and what it does is uncertain. The CDR3 totals 13 residues. V shed 6 bases, J shed 5 bases, and the junction held 3 bases outside the gene matches. The CDR3 region is CASSGQGAHEQYF. CDR3 DNA: TGCGCCAGCAGCGGACAGGGGGCCCACGAGCAGTACTTC.